What follows describes a single T cell receptor (beta chain). These data are taken from a study of blood T cell repertoires in COVID-19. Study-wide background: In each case, the material was cDNA or gDNA derived from T cells, B-cell-depleted T cells, or PBMCs.

Assay: immunoSEQ multiplex PCR; the TCRdb copy retains only in-frame clones and omits some. The top ten hold roughly 5.7% of the sample, which has around 160,000 clones, 84% seen once. V shed 6 bases and J shed 0 bases, with 12 bases lying between them. This CDR3 region has 15 residues. CDR1 SNHLY and CDR2 FYNNEI come from the germline V gene. It was within 2 weeks before study entry that exposed participants met a COVID-19 case. The sample comprised PBMCs or T cells enriched from blood (not recorded which). This TCR derives from a woman between 45 and 65 years old who had been exposed to COVID-19. This rearrangement joins TRBV2 to TRBJ2-1, with D possibly being TRBD1 (5 bases). The CDR3 loop reads CASRETVSSYNEQFF. The DNA for the CDR3 is TGTGCCAGCAGAGAGACAGTGAGCTCCTACAATGAGCAGTTCTTC.